This T cell receptor beta chain stems from a study of cytomegalovirus exposure and HLA in healthy donors. This CDR3 has 16 residues. The germline CDR1 and CDR2 sequences are SGDLS and YYNGEE. J gave up 2 bases and V 1 base, and 4 bases lay outside the gene matches. The PCR was carried out with 60 Vbeta primers and 13 Jbeta primers. The assay was immunoSEQ multiplex PCR, and TCRdb's table has in-frame clones only and misses some. The sample includes about 190,000 clones, around 79% of them seen just once. Material: PBMCs. The origin of this receptor is a woman in her 50s in good health and CMV-seronegative. The chain recombines TRBV9 with TRBJ2-2; 8 bases match TRBD2. The CDR3 DNA reads TGTGCCAGCAGCGTACGCGGGGGGATTAACACCGGGGAGCTGTTTTTT. Translating it yields CASSVRGGINTGELFF.